Sequencing of this T cell receptor beta chain was carried out in a study of shared clonotypes between healthy human individuals (dated by TCRdb to 2018 to 2021). About the study as a whole: The cohort comprised a couple of women and three men aged 18 to 49 years. Libraries were prepared and TCR repertoires were sequenced by different laboratories using diverse techniques, in order to increase sequencing depth and limit assay-specific biases. For each donor, CD4 naive and CD4 memory were each run on three plates, CD8 naive on two plates, and CD8 memory on one plate. Leukapheresis yielded between about 0.85 and 9.5 billion PBMCs per donor. To estimate repertoire size and how much clonotype sharing occurs between individuals, the study deeply sequenced the blood TCR repertoires of roughly 5 healthy adults. Paper-wide results and their limitations: Naive subsets generally had larger estimated clonotype richness than memory subsets did. When a handful of donors were compared, the shared fraction of clonotypes was 5% to 6.5% for naive CD4, 3% to 4% for naive CD8, 2.3% for memory CD4, and around 0.37% for memory CD8. Compared with non-shared clonotypes, clonotypes shared by all four sorted-subset donors had higher generation probabilities. Based on pairwise subsampling, the degree of clonotype sharing among donors was expected to be affected by sequencing depth. Because the study included a small number of donors, the genetic and exposure-history diversity represented was limited. Rarefaction of sorted-subset datasets indicated incomplete sequencing despite the large sequencing depth. Sampling was limited to blood, and TCR repertoires in tissue likely differ from TCR repertoires in blood.

Measured from the cysteine to the phenylalanine, the CDR3 is 16 residues long. Only the CDR3 DNA is retained, 48 bases long and in frame from the first base. CDR1 MNHEY and CDR2 SMNVEV were looked up in the germline V gene (reference sequence). V is clipped by 3 bases and J by 0 bases, and the sequence between their germline boundaries is 11 bases long. In regard to this clone: Its antigen specificity is not known. Base qualities are not at hand, and no much larger clone is one base apart.

Using the deep immunoSEQ assay, TCR CDR3 regions were amplified from genomic DNA by multiplex PCR. Extracted genomic DNA from each cell subset was distributed evenly across all wells of several immunoSEQ 96-well plates, and each plate was treated as a replicate. For sorted subsets, roughly 200 ng genomic DNA, equal to about 30,000 T cell genomes, was loaded into each replicate PCR. Purified libraries were measured with a Qubit 3.0 fluorometer, size-checked on a Bioanalyzer 2100, and measured again with the KAPA Library Quantification kit. Each immunoSEQ 96-well plate was sequenced on its own single-read 150-cycle Illumina NextSeq 550 flow cell. Per the original workflow: The immunoSEQ output contained only junctional sequences without quality scores, so filtering could not match that applied to full-length reads. To assign V/J genes and CDR3, sequences were annotated using PyIR, a Python wrapper for IgBLAST v1.9, with IMGT germline references. Reads with weak V/J assignments (E-value above 1e-6), missing CDR3, stop codons, out-of-frame junctions, or ambiguous translated residues were removed. V3J clonotypes were defined as sequences sharing the same inferred V gene, J gene, and CDR3 amino acid sequence. To compute the percentage overlap between repertoires, the number of shared unique clonotypes was divided by the size of the smaller repertoire. RTK rarefaction, the Chao1 estimator, and Recon v2.1 estimates of unobserved clonotypes were used to assess repertoire richness. Generation probabilities for all TCRbeta clonotypes obtained by the gDNA method from a handful of donors were computed using OLGA. TCRdb limited this immuneACCESS table to in-frame rearrangements with V and J called. A share of clones is missing; checked studies link under half to unresolved V genes, and the rest is unexplained. The D gene and trimming were derived from the DNA, and the V and J assignments and clone size from that table. This sample is represented by over 950,000 clones; approximately 77% of them were singletons. The ten largest make up 0.89% of the sample.

The donors were healthy, HIV-negative adults with no recently reported acute infections or vaccinations. Every donor was a Caucasian adult residing in Nashville, Tennessee, USA. CD4+ T cells were enriched by magnetic negative selection, after which naive cells were positively selected on CD45RA and the negative fraction was taken as the memory subset. Blood was obtained by leukapheresis, after which PBMCs were separated by Ficoll-Histopaque density gradient centrifugation and cryopreserved in liquid nitrogen vapor phase. Analytical flow cytometry was used to check the purity and quantity of each magnetically sorted T cell population. Genomic DNA was isolated from every sorted fraction and measured by UV absorbance on a Nanodrop 2000c.

Sequenced: memory CD4+ T cells from PBMCs. The cell subset or site label, read with the paper, signifies: CD45RA-negative fraction. The chain is encoded by TRBV27 joined to TRBJ2-2; TRBD2 might be the D gene, on 6 matching bases. The receptor was isolated from a man aged 18 to 35 in good health. Some clones in this sample may be carry-over from other donors' samples. The DNA sequence is given as TGTGCCAGCAGTTTTCGGGTAGCGGCGAACACCGGGGAGCTGTTTTTT. Protein translation: CASSFRVAANTGELFF.